A single sample gave rise to the 14 T cell receptor beta chains below, sequenced in a study of brain T cells in children with intractable seizures. Sequencing was performed with immunoSEQ multiplex PCR; in TCRdb, only in-frame clones are kept and a portion is missing. The sample consists of around 340,000 clones, 93% of them appearing once. As for time point: blood from clinic visit 5 months post-surgery; TSC patient then seizure free. Sequencing was performed on peripheral blood, taken approximately 5 months after surgery. These TCRs come from a boy younger than two with tuberous sclerosis and intractable seizures.

The gene calls are TRBV5-1 and TRBJ2-3; either TRBD1 or TRBD2 may supply D (5 bases each). Germline CDR1 and CDR2: SGHRS and YFSETQ. This CDR3 region has 11 residues. The V and J ends lost 6 bases and 4 bases respectively, with 6 bases between them. This CDR3 is CASMGADTQYF. DNA for the CDR3: TGCGCCAGCATGGGGGCAGATACGCAGTATTTT.

The V and J genes are TRBV3-1 (or the pseudogene TRBV3-2) and TRBJ2-7; D possibly corresponds to TRBD2 (5 bases). V was pared by 1 base and J by 2 bases, with 18 bases between. Germline-derived CDR1 and CDR2 are LGHDT and YNNKEL (reference sequence). The CDR3 covers 17 residues. The CDR3 is CASSQGVGSEDPYEQYF. CDR3 DNA sequence: TGTGCCAGCAGCCAAGGGGTGGGGAGCGAGGATCCCTACGAGCAGTACTTC.

The chain carries TRBV30 and TRBJ2-1; 9 nucleotides align to TRBD2. CDR3 size: 16 residues. The junction had 13 bases not matched to a gene; V was cut back by 3 bases and J by 7 bases. Germline CDR1 and CDR2: GTSNPN and SVGIG (reference sequence). Here the CDR3 reads CAWSVMPGLARNEQFF. Here the CDR3 DNA reads TGTGCCTGGAGCGTTATGCCCGGACTAGCGCGAAATGAGCAGTTCTTC.

This sequence joins TRBV7-9 and TRBJ2-3; no clear D gene. The CDR3 spans 13 residues. Per germline, CDR1 SEHNR and CDR2 FQNEAQ (reference sequence). Trimming pared 5 bases from V and 6 bases from J, leaving 12 bases between. The DNA for the CDR3 is TGTGCCAGCAGCCGCCCTAATGTGGATACGCAGTATTTT. Its translation: CASSRPNVDTQYF.

In the case of this clone: A junction boundary mismatches the germline segment, possibly from a read error. CDR3 sequence reads: CASSFERGAGETQYF. The CDR3 DNA reads as TGTGCTAGCAGTTTTGAACGGGGGGCCGGGGAGACCCAGTACTTC. V and J are TRBV7-7 and TRBJ2-5; possible D gene TRBD2, 7 bases. This CDR3 comprises 15 residues. Germline CDR1 is SSHAT and CDR2 is FNYEAQ (reference sequence).

This chain links TRBV4-1 with TRBJ2-5; D might be TRBD2 (5 bases). The CDR3 has 13 amino acids. Germline-derived CDR1 and CDR2 are MGHRA and YSYEKL. With 2 bases removed from V and 4 bases from J, the gap between germline ends came to 8 bases. This CDR3 is CASSQTAGETQYF. The CDR3 DNA follows: TGCGCCAGCAGCCAAACGGCGGGAGAGACCCAGTACTTC.

The rearrangement uses TRBV12-5 and TRBJ2-1; 8 bases match TRBD1. The V gene end was trimmed by 7 bases and the J gene end by 4 bases; junction bases not matched to a gene: 6. The CDR3 runs 14 residues. In germline, CDR1 is LGHNT, CDR2 FRNRAP. For the CDR3, the DNA is TGTGCTAGTGTTGACAGGGGACCATACAATGAGCAGTTCTTC. It encodes CASVDRGPYNEQFF.

This rearrangement joins TRBV10-1 to TRBJ2-7; D is unclear. Trimming took 2 bases from V and 3 from J, leaving 8 bases between them. CDR1 WNHNN and CDR2 SYGVQD come from the germline V gene (reference sequence). There are 13 residues in the CDR3. The chain's CDR3 is CASSEVPGYEQYF. The CDR3 bases are TGCGCCAGCAGTGAGGTACCTGGCTACGAGCAGTACTTC.

The rearrangement uses TRBV6-2 or TRBV6-3 and TRBJ1-2; D ambiguous. The CDR3 sequence is 13 residues long. The V end lost 0 bases, the J end lost 6 bases, and 8 bases lay between the germline ends. Germline loops: CDR1 MNHEY, CDR2 SVGEGT. The CDR3 loop is CASSYSLDDGYTF. Written as DNA, the CDR3 is TGTGCCAGCAGTTACTCCTTGGACGATGGCTACACCTTC.

V and J are TRBV5-1 and TRBJ2-1, with a possible D match to TRBD2 (6 bases). The V end lost 1 base, the J end lost 0 bases, and 8 bases lay between the germline ends. The CDR3 spans 15 residues. Germline values: CDR1 SGHRS, CDR2 YFSETQ. In nucleotides, the CDR3 is TGCGCCAGCAGCTTGCAGCGGGCCTCCTACAATGAGCAGTTCTTC. This gives the protein CASSLQRASYNEQFF.

The chain employs TRBV19 and TRBJ2-3; 7 nucleotides line up with TRBD2. CDR3 length: 15 amino acids. Germline loops: CDR1 LNHDA, CDR2 SQIVND (reference sequence). Unmatched junction bases numbered 5, after V lost 5 bases and J lost 0 bases. CDR3 amino acids: CASSAQRGSTDTQYF. In DNA form, the CDR3 reads TGTGCCAGTAGTGCGCAGCGGGGCAGCACAGATACGCAGTATTTT.

The chain combines TRBV18 with TRBJ1-3; no firm D call. In germline, CDR1 is KGHSH, CDR2 LQKENI. With 6 bases removed from V and 0 bases from J, the gap between germline ends came to 3 bases. The CDR3 is made up of 12 amino acids. The CDR3 region is CASSFSGNTIYF. CDR3 DNA sequence: TGTGCCAGCTCCTTCTCTGGAAACACCATATATTTT.

V usage is TRBV6-6 and J usage is TRBJ2-1; D is uncertain. The CDR3 runs 10 residues. CDR1 and CDR2 (germline): MNHNY, SVGAGI (reference sequence). Trimming cost V 5 bases and J 10 bases, with 6 bases left between them. CDR3 bases: TGTGCCAGCAGTCTCAAGGAGCAGTTCTTC. This gives the protein CASSLKEQFF.

The chain recombines TRBV6-6 with TRBJ1-1; tentatively, D is TRBD1 (6 bases). The V gene lost 5 bases and the J gene lost 0 bases, with 13 bases spanning the gap. CDR3 size: 15 residues. Germline V gives CDR1 MNHNY, CDR2 SVGAGI (reference sequence). Here the CDR3 reads CASSRGTFVNTEAFF. The CDR3 DNA reads as TGTGCCAGCAGTCGAGGGACATTCGTGAACACTGAAGCTTTCTTT.